This T cell receptor (beta chain) emerged from a study of cytomegalovirus exposure and HLA in healthy donors. The PCR ran on 60 Vbeta and 13 Jbeta primers. Sequenced by immunoSEQ multiplex PCR; TCRdb stores in-frame clones only, minus some. The repertoire holds around 110,000 clones, with about four fifths as singletons. To note about this clone: The antigen remains undetermined.

General observations from the study: Later genetic work tied a missense DCLRE1C variant to beta-chain V and J trimming. Excluded were some V segments that proved indistinguishable, including TRBV6-2 and TRBV6-3. Productive rates of about 90% or about 30% were seen for most TCR beta V segments in an earlier analysis. In vitro, three CMV-associated chains proved specific for CMV antigens.

The ends were cut back, 7 bases at V and 8 bases at J, with 12 bases in the middle. This CDR3 has 12 residues. CDR1 MNHNY and CDR2 SVGAGI come from the germline V gene (reference sequence). Sample: PBMCs. The origin of this receptor is a man between 25 and 39 years old in good health and CMV-seropositive. The rearrangement links TRBV6-6 to TRBJ1-5; tentatively, D is TRBD1 (6 bases). DNA for the CDR3: TGTGCCAGCACCAATCAGGGGAAGCCCCAGCATTTT. Its protein is CASTNQGKPQHF.